This section outlines one T cell receptor beta chain sequence together with its context. Clones were read by immunoSEQ multiplex PCR, and TCRdb kept only the in-frame ones, dropping some. The sample contains some 270,000 clones, 86% of which appear only once. This sample stems from a study of blood T cell repertoires in COVID-19. The specimen sequenced was peripheral blood. The receptor comes from a man aged 35 to 55 with active or convalescent COVID-19.

CDR3 bases: TGCAGTGCTAGTTCGGGTCAGCCCCAGCATTTT. Translation: CSASSGQPQHF. The chain joins TRBV20-1 to TRBJ1-5; D unclear. The ends were cut back, 3 bases at V and 6 bases at J, with 6 bases in the middle. The CDR3 has 11 amino acids. Germline-derived CDR1 and CDR2 are DFQATT and SNEGSKA (reference sequence).